This T cell receptor (beta chain) was sequenced in a study of blood T cell repertoires in COVID-19. Study background: Material from acute and convalescent COVID-19 was sourced from the United States, Italy and Spain.

V lost 1 base and J 7 bases, leaving 13 bases between the germline ends. Germline CDR1 and CDR2: LNHDA and SQIVND (reference sequence). The CDR3 extends over 15 amino acids. The study drew participants aged about 18 to 95 years from some 24 US areas. Membership in each cohort depended on participant-reported clinical history. Up to 2 weeks before entering the study, exposed participants had met a COVID-19 case. Profiled with immunoSEQ multiplex PCR; TCRdb holds only in-frame clones, not every one. Of around 330,000 clones in the sample, around 85% were seen once. The specimen sequenced was PBMCs or T cells enriched from blood (not recorded which). This TCR was sampled from a young woman who had been exposed to COVID-19. This sequence joins TRBV19 and TRBJ1-4, with D tentatively TRBD1 (6 bases). The CDR3 sequence: CASSIVGTRGEKLFF. The CDR3, as DNA: TGTGCCAGTAGTATAGTTGGGACAAGAGGTGAAAAACTGTTTTTT.